These 2 T cell receptor beta chains originate from one sample sequenced in a study of CD8 T cell repertoires and HIV-1 epitope variants (TCRdb year 2020). Antigen specificity for these receptors is unknown. Library preparation employed the immunoSEQ multiplex PCR assay. TCRdb mirrors the immuneACCESS table, restricted to in-frame sequences. Some clones are absent from its copies; in checked studies, under half trace to an unresolved V gene, and the reason for the others is unknown. The sample profile shows 5,000 to 6,500 clones; 55% to 80% of them were found once. The ten top clones hold roughly 44% of the sample. The sequencing input was cultured CD8+ T cells derived from PBMCs. The receptor source for this set is a male donor with HIV.

The rearrangement joins TRBV7-9 to TRBJ2-7; the D call may be TRBD1 or TRBD2 (5 bases each). The germline V and J ends were trimmed by 3 bases and 2 bases, with 8 bases remaining between them. There are 13 residues in the CDR3. CDR1 and CDR2 (germline): SEHNR, FQNEAQ (reference sequence). CDR3 sequence (DNA): TGTGCCAGCAGCTTCGGGACGGCCTACGAGCAGTACTTC. It encodes CASSFGTAYEQYF.

The chain carries TRBV18 and TRBJ2-5; no reliable D call. The germline gives CDR1 KGHSH, CDR2 LQKENI. This CDR3 region has 18 residues. V dropped 0 bases and J dropped 0 bases, with 17 bases sitting between them. CDR3 loop: CASSPPQAGPLYQETQYF. CDR3 sequence (DNA): TGTGCCAGCTCACCACCGCAGGCAGGACCGCTTTACCAAGAGACCCAGTACTTC.